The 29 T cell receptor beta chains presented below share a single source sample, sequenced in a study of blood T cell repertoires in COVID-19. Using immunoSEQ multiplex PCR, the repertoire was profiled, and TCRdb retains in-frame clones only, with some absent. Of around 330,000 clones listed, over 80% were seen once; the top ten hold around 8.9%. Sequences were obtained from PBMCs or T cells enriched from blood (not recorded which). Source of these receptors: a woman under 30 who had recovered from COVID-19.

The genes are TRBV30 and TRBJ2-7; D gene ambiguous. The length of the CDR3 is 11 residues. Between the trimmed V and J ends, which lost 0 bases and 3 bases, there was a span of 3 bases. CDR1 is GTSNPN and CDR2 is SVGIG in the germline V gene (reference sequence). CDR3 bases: TGTGCCTGGAGTGTATACTACGAGCAGTACTTC. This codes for CAWSVYYEQYF.

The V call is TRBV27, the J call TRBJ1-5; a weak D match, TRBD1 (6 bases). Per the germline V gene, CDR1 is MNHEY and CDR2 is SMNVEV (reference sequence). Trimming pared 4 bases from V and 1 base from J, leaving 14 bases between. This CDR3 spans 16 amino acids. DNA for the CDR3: TGTGCCAGCAGTTCGCTCGCGACAGGAAGCAATCAGCCCCAGCATTTT. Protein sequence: CASSSLATGSNQPQHF.

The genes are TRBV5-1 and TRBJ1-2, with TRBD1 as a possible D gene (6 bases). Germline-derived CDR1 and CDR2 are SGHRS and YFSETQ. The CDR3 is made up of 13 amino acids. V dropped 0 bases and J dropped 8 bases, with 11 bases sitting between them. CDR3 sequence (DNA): TGCGCCAGCAGCTTGGCGGCAGGGGAGGGCTACACCTTC. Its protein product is CASSLAAGEGYTF.

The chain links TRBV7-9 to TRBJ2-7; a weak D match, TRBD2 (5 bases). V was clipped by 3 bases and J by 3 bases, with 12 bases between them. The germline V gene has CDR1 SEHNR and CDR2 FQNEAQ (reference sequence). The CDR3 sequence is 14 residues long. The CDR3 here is CASSFDGIGYEQYF. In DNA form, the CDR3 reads TGTGCCAGCAGCTTCGACGGGATCGGCTACGAGCAGTACTTC.

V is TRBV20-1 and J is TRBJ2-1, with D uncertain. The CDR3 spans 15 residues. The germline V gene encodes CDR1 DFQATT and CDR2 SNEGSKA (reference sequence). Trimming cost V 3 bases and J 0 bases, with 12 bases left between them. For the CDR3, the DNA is TGCAGTGCTAGTTCCCGCCCGAGCTCCTACAATGAGCAGTTCTTC. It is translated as CSASSRPSSYNEQFF.

CDR3 loop: CASNSGNTIYF. CDR3 sequence (DNA): TGTGCCAGCAACTCCGGAAACACCATATATTTT. This chain uses TRBV19 with TRBJ1-3; D not resolved. The V gene's germline CDR1 is LNHDA and CDR2 SQIVND (reference sequence). V shed 9 bases and J shed 4 bases, with 7 bases lying between them. The CDR3 contains 11 residues.

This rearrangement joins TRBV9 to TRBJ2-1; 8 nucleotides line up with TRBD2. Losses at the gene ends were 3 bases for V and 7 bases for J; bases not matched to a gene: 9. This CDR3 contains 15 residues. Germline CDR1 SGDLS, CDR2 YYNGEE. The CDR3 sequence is CASSAPGLVGNEQFF. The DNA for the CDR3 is TGTGCCAGCAGCGCCCCGGGACTAGTCGGGAATGAGCAGTTCTTC.

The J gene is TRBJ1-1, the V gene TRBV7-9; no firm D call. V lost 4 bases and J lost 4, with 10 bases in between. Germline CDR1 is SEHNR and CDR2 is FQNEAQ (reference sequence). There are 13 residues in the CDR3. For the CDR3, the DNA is TGTGCCAGCAGCTCGAAGCCTAGCACTGAAGCTTTCTTT. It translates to CASSSKPSTEAFF.

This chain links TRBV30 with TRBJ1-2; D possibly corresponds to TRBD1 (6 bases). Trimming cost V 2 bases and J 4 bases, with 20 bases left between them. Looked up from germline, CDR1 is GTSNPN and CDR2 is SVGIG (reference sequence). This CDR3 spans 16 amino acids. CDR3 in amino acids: CAWSPWGEGDTYGYTF. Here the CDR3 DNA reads TGTGCCTGGAGTCCATGGGGCGAAGGGGACACCTATGGCTACACCTTC.

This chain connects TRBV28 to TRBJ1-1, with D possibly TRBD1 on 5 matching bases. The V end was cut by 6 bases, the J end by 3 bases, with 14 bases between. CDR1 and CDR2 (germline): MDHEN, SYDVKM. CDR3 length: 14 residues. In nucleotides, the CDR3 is TGTGCCAGCAGGCCAGGGAAGGTGTACACTGAAGCTTTCTTT. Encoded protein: CASRPGKVYTEAFF. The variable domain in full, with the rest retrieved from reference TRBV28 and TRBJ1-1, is DVKVTQSSRYLVKRTGEKVFLECVQDMDHENMFWYRQDPGLGLRLIYFSYDVKMKEKGDIPEGYSVSREKKERFSLILESASTNQTSMYLCASRPGKVYTEAFFGQGTRLTVV.

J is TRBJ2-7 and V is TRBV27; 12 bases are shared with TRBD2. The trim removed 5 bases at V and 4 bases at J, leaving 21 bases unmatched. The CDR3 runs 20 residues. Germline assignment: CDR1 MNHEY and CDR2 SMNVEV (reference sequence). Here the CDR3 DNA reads TGTGCCAGCAGTCCCAGACGGAGTAGGCGGGGAGGACTAGCGGGGTACGAGCAGTACTTC. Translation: CASSPRRSRRGGLAGYEQYF.

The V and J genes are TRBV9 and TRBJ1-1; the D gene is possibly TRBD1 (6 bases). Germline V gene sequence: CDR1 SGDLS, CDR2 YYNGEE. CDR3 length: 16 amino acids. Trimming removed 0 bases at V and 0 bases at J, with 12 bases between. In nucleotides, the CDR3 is TGTGCCAGCAGCGTAGTTCAGGGGACGATGAACACTGAAGCTTTCTTT. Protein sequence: CASSVVQGTMNTEAFF. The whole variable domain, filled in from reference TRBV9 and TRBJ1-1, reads DSGVTQTPKHLITATGQRVTLRCSPRSGDLSVYWYQQSLDQGLQFLIQYYNGEERAKGNILERFSAQQFPDLHSELNLSSLELGDSALYFCASSVVQGTMNTEAFFGQGTRLTVV.

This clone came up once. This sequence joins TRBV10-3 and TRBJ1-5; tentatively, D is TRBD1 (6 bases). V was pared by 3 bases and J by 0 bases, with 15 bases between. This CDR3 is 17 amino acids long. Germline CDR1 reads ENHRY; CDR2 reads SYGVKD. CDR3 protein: CAISERGTSYSNQPQHF. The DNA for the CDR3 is TGTGCCATCAGTGAAAGGGGGACCTCTTATAGCAATCAGCCCCAGCATTTT.

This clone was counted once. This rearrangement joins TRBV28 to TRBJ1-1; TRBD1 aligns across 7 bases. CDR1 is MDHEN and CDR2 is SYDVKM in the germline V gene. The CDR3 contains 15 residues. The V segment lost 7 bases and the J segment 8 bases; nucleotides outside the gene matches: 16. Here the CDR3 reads CASKDFGTALPEAFF. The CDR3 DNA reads TGTGCCAGCAAGGATTTCGGGACAGCTCTTCCCGAAGCTTTCTTT.

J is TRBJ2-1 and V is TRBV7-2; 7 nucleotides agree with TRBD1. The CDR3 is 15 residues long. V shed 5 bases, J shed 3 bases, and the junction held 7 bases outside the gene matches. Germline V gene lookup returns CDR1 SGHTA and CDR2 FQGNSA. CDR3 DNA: TGTGCCAGCAGCGAGCGACAGGGTCACTACAATGAGCAGTTCTTC. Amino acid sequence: CASSERQGHYNEQFF.

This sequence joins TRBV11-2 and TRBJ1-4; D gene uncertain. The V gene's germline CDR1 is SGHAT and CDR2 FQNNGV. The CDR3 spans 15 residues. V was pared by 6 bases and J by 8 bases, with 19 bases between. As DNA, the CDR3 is TGTGCCAGCAGTTTTAGGAAGGTCCCAGGCGAAAAACTGTTTTTT. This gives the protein CASSFRKVPGEKLFF.

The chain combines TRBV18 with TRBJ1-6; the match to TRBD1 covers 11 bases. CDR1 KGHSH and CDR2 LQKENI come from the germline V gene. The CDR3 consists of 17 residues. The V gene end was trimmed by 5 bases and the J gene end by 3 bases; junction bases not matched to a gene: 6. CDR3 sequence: CASSGPGTGGYNSPLHF. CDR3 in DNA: TGTGCCAGCTCAGGTCCCGGGACAGGGGGCTATAATTCACCCCTCCACTTT.

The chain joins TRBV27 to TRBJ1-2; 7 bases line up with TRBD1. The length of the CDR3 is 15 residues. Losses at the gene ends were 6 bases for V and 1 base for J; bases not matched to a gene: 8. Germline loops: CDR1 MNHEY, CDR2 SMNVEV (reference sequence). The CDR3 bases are TGTGCCAGCAGAGATACCGGGACAGATAACTATGGCTACACCTTC. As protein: CASRDTGTDNYGYTF.

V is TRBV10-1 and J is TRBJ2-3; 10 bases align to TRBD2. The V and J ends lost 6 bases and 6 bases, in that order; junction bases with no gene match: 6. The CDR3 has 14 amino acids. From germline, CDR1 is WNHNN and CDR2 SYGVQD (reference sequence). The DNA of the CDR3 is TGCGCCAGCAGAGTTAGCGGGGGGTCGGATACGCAGTATTTT. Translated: CASRVSGGSDTQYF.

CDR3 nucleotide sequence: TGCGCCAGCAGCCTACAACCGGGACTAGCGGGAGATACGCAGTATTTT. Protein product: CASSLQPGLAGDTQYF. The V call is TRBV5-1, the J call TRBJ2-3; 12 nucleotides agree with TRBD2. V lost 4 bases and J lost 5; bases outside the gene matches: 8. The CDR3 loop spans 16 amino acids. Germline CDR1 is SGHRS and CDR2 is YFSETQ.

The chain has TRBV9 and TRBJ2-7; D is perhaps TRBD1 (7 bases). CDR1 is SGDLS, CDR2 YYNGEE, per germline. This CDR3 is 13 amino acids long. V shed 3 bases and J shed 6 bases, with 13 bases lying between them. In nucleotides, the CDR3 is TGTGCCAGCAGCGCAGGGGGGTATGGCGAGCAGTACTTC. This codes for CASSAGGYGEQYF.

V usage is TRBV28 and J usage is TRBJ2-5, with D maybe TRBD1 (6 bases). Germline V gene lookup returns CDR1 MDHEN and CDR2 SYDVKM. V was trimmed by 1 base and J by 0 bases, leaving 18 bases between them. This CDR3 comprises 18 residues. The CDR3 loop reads CASSLSSWGQDYQETQYF. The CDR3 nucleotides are TGTGCCAGCAGTTTATCCTCATGGGGACAAGACTACCAAGAGACCCAGTACTTC. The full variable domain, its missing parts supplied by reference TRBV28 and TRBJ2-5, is DVKVTQSSRYLVKRTGEKVFLECVQDMDHENMFWYRQDPGLGLRLIYFSYDVKMKEKGDIPEGYSVSREKKERFSLILESASTNQTSMYLCASSLSSWGQDYQETQYFGPGTRLLVL.

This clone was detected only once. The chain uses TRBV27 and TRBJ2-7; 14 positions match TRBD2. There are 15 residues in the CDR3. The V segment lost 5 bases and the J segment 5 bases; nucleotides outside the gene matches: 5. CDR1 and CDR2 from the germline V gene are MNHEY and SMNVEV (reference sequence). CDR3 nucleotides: TGTGCCAGCAGTAAGACTAGCGGGGGGGCGAACGAGCAGTACTTC. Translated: CASSKTSGGANEQYF.

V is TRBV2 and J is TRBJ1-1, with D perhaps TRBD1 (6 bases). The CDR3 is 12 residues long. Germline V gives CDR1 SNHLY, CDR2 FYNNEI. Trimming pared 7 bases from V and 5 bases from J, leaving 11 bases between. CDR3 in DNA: TGTGCCAGCAAGGGGGGAGGGACTGAAGCTTTCTTT. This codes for CASKGGGTEAFF.

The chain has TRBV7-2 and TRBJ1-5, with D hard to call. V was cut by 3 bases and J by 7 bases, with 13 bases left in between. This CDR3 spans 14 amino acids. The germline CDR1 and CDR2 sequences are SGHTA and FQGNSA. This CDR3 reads CASSLVVLPQPQHF. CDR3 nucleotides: TGTGCCAGCAGCTTGGTAGTTCTCCCCCAGCCCCAGCATTTT.

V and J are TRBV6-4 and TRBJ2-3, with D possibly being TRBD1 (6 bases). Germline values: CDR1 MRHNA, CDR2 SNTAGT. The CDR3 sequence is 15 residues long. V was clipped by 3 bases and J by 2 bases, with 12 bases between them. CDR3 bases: TGTGCCAGCAGTGAGGAGACAGGTAACACAGATACGCAGTATTTT. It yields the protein CASSEETGNTDTQYF.

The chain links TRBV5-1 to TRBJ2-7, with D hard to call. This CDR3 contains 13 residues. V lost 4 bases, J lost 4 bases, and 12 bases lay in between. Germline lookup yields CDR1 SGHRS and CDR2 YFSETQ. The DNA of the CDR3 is TGCGCCAGCAGCGACGGAGCCCCTTACGAGCAGTACTTC. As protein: CASSDGAPYEQYF.

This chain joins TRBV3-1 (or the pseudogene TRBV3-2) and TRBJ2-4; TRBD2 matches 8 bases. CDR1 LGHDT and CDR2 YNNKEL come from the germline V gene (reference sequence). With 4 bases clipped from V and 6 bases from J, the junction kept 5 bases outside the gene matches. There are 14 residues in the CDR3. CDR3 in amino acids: CASSPNAGGNIQYF. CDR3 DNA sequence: TGTGCCAGCAGCCCCAACGCGGGGGGAAACATTCAGTACTTC.

The CDR3 loop is CASSLEAGGVEKLFF. The CDR3 DNA follows: TGTGCCAGCAGCTTAGAGGCAGGGGGCGTCGAAAAACTGTTTTTT. The chain couples TRBV7-6 to TRBJ1-4; 8 bases fit TRBD1. Losses at the gene ends were 1 base for V and 8 bases for J; bases not matched to a gene: 6. From germline, CDR1 is SGHVS and CDR2 FNYEAQ. CDR3 length: 15 residues.